This TCR beta chain was observed in a study of cytomegalovirus exposure and HLA in healthy donors. This CDR3 region has 13 residues. The germline gives CDR1 MNHEY, CDR2 SVGAGI. V was clipped by 2 bases and J by 5 bases, with 9 bases between them. For this clone: Its antigen remains unknown.

Findings of the study overall: Sequences of the TCR beta chain were said to predict the HLA-A and HLA-B alleles of most subjects accurately. One variant, a missense change in DCLRE1C, was linked in a later analysis to TCR beta V- and J-gene trimming. As a later analysis showed, several of the most significant clusters appeared to be linked to common viral pathogens. Many donors carried some public TCRs, although rarity characterized most TCR sequences.

The primer mix had 60 Vbeta and 13 Jbeta primers. Only in-frame clones appear in the TCRdb table, and some are missing; sequencing was by immunoSEQ multiplex PCR. Of about 180,000 clones listed, 75% to 90% were seen once; the top ten hold approximately 1.3%. The sequence derives from a girl aged 10-17 years in good health and CMV-seropositive. The specimen sequenced was PBMCs. The gene calls are TRBV6-5 and TRBJ1-2, with a weak D call TRBD1 (6 bases). DNA of the CDR3: TGTGCCAGCAGTTACGACAGGCGTTATGGCTACACCTTC. It specifies CASSYDRRYGYTF.